This T cell receptor beta chain was captured by sequencing in a study of T cell responses to AZD1222 COVID-19 vaccine. Germline V gene data show CDR1 as SEHNR and CDR2 as FQNEAQ (reference sequence). This CDR3 contains 17 residues. Germline trimming cut 1 base from V and 4 bases from J; bases unmatched to any gene: 6. The data were produced by immunoSEQ multiplex PCR, yet TCRdb's version contains in-frame clones alone and is incomplete. The table records some 80,000 clones, roughly 80% of them present only once. The sample was peripheral blood, taken 28 days after the second dose of the MenACWY control vaccine. The origin of this receptor is an adult who received the MenACWY meningococcal vaccine as a control. The J gene is TRBJ2-5, the V gene TRBV7-9, with TRBD2 identical over 13 bases. The CDR3 DNA reads TGTGCCAGCAGCTTAGGGGGGACTAGCGGGGACCGAGAGACCCAGTACTTC. Its translation: CASSLGGTSGDRETQYF.